Listed here is a single T cell receptor beta chain. Its target is unknown. This specimen belongs to a study of PD-1 blockade in classical Hodgkin lymphoma. General study points: Diminished baseline TCR diversity has been reported in newly diagnosed patients relative to healthy donors. Patients who initiated nivolumab within 1 year of ASCT were excluded. CD4+ TCR diversity, unlike CD8+, rose significantly by C4D1.

Relapses following autologous stem cell transplantation were seen in all patients, with brentuximab vedotin exposure varying. Repertoires were generated with immunoSEQ multiplex PCR, while TCRdb's copy carries only in-frame clones and drops some. The sample yields 25,000 to 30,000 clones, roughly 62% seen once. The sequences come from peripheral blood mononuclear cells (PBMCs), collected before the second cycle of nivolumab. This TCR was sampled from a human donor with classical Hodgkin lymphoma.

Here the CDR3 DNA reads TGTGCCAGCAGCTTAAATTCAGGGGTACAAGCCAATGGCTACACCTTC. It encodes CASSLNSGVQANGYTF. The J gene is TRBJ1-2, the V gene TRBV7-9, with a tentative D call TRBD1 (6 bases). Germline V gives CDR1 SEHNR, CDR2 FQNEAQ (reference sequence). The CDR3 spans 16 residues. The V end was cut by 2 bases, the J end by 6 bases, with 19 bases between.